Each of the 13 T cell receptor beta chains below was sequenced from the same sample in a study of blood T cell repertoires in COVID-19. TCRdb's table, derived via immunoSEQ multiplex PCR, lists solely in-frame clones and lacks some. Here the sample spans about 45,000 clones, roughly nine tenths being singletons. The sample consisted of peripheral blood. Every receptor here comes from a man in his sixties or seventies with active COVID-19.

The chain has TRBV12-3 or TRBV12-4 and TRBJ2-7; TRBD1 aligns across 7 bases. After removal of 7 bases from V and 5 bases from J, the junction contained 5 bases not matched to a gene. This CDR3 is built from 12 residues. Here the CDR3 reads CASNRQGHEQYF. CDR3 sequence (DNA): TGTGCCAGCAACAGACAGGGACACGAGCAGTACTTC.

The chain joins TRBV29-1 to TRBJ2-3; 10 bases match TRBD1. The junction had 5 bases not matched to a gene; V was cut back by 7 bases and J by 7 bases. Looked up from germline, CDR1 is SQVTM and CDR2 is ANQGSEA. This CDR3 spans 12 amino acids. The CDR3 nucleotides read TGCAGCGGGGGACAGGGGACGTATACGCAGTATTTT. This sequence encodes CSGGQGTYTQYF.

The chain recombines TRBV18 with TRBJ2-2; D unclear. CDR1 is KGHSH, CDR2 LQKENI, per germline. This CDR3 spans 16 amino acids. With 3 bases removed from V and 4 bases from J, the gap between germline ends came to 15 bases. The CDR3 bases are TGTGCCAGCTCACCGATCCGAGGTCCGAGCACCGGGGAGCTGTTTTTT. This gives the protein CASSPIRGPSTGELFF. The whole variable domain, filled in from reference TRBV18 and TRBJ2-2, reads NAGVMQNPRHLVRRRGQEARLRCSPMKGHSHVYWYRQLPEEGLKFMVYLQKENIIDESGMPKERFSAEFPKEGPSILRIQQVVRGDSAAYFCASSPIRGPSTGELFFGEGSRLTVL.

The chain is built from TRBV30 and TRBJ1-6; no clear D gene. This CDR3 is 12 amino acids long. Germline CDR1 GTSNPN, CDR2 SVGIG (reference sequence). Trimming took 3 bases from V and 6 from J, leaving 6 bases between them. The DNA of the CDR3 is TGTGCCTGGAGCGGAGGTAATTCACCCCTCCACTTT. This encodes CAWSGGNSPLHF.

This rearrangement joins TRBV10-3 to TRBJ1-2; 7 nucleotides match TRBD1. V trimming: 4 bases; J trimming: 3 bases; junction bases outside the gene matches: 11. Germline V CDR1 and CDR2: ENHRY, SYGVKD. The length of the CDR3 is 16 residues. The CDR3 sequence: CAISALSRGEDYGYTF. The CDR3 DNA is TGTGCCATCAGTGCGCTTTCCAGGGGGGAAGACTATGGCTACACCTTC.

The chain couples TRBV15 to TRBJ1-4, with 8 bases fitting TRBD1. CDR3 size: 15 residues. Germline V gives CDR1 LNHNV, CDR2 YYDKDF (reference sequence). J lost 5 bases, V lost 4 bases, and 6 bases had no gene match. The CDR3 reads CATSTWDRSNEKLFF. The CDR3 DNA sequence: TGTGCCACCAGCACCTGGGACAGGTCGAATGAAAAACTGTTTTTT.

The rearrangement joins TRBV6-2 or TRBV6-3 to TRBJ1-1, with D perhaps TRBD1 (5 bases). Trimming took 0 bases from V and 4 from J, leaving 12 bases between them. This CDR3 has 15 amino acids. Germline values: CDR1 MNHEY, CDR2 SVGEGT. Written as DNA, the CDR3 is TGTGCCAGCAGTTACTCGGGGCGTCAAGGCACTGAAGCTTTCTTT. Translation gives CASSYSGRQGTEAFF.

The J gene is TRBJ2-7, the V gene TRBV15; D not resolved. Trimming took off 5 bases at V and 2 bases at J, with 10 bases between the two ends. CDR1 and CDR2 from the germline V gene are LNHNV and YYDKDF (reference sequence). The CDR3 is made up of 13 amino acids. CDR3 DNA sequence: TGTGCCACCAGCGTAGGCAGCGCCTACGAGCAGTACTTC. Protein sequence: CATSVGSAYEQYF.

V gene TRBV2 combines with J gene TRBJ1-2, with a tentative D call TRBD1 (5 bases). V gave up 5 bases and J gave up 7 bases, with 20 bases separating them. The CDR3 totals 15 residues. Germline CDR1 reads SNHLY; CDR2 reads FYNNEI. CDR3 nucleotide sequence: TGTGCCAGCAGTCTCCAGGGAGTCGGGGACTTTGGCTACACCTTC. Its translation is CASSLQGVGDFGYTF.

This chain connects TRBV6-5 to TRBJ1-1; 7 bases agree with TRBD1. Germline V gene data show CDR1 as MNHEY and CDR2 as SVGAGI. CDR3 length equals 15 residues. The J segment lost 0 bases and the V segment lost 7 bases, leaving 8 bases of the junction unmatched. The CDR3: CASTSRGRMNTEAFF. The CDR3 DNA is TGTGCCAGCACTTCGAGGGGGCGCATGAACACTGAAGCTTTCTTT.

The V gene is TRBV7-6, the J gene TRBJ2-6; 12 bases are shared with TRBD1. Germline V lookup: CDR1 SGHVS, CDR2 FNYEAQ. The CDR3 contains 21 residues. V trimming: 4 bases; J trimming: 0 bases; junction bases outside the gene matches: 13. The CDR3 spells CASSSRPGTGGRSSGANVLTF. As DNA, the CDR3 is TGTGCCAGCAGCTCGAGGCCTGGGACAGGGGGCCGAAGCTCTGGGGCCAACGTCCTGACTTTC.

The chain is built from TRBV28 and TRBJ2-3, with D perhaps TRBD1 (5 bases). Looked up from germline, CDR1 is MDHEN and CDR2 is SYDVKM. The CDR3 length is 11 residues. The germline V and J ends were trimmed by 6 bases and 6 bases, with 7 bases remaining between them. The CDR3 sequence: CASRNRDTQYF. Here the CDR3 DNA reads TGTGCCAGCAGGAACAGGGATACGCAGTATTTT. Variable domain in full (rest from reference TRBV28 and TRBJ2-3): DVKVTQSSRYLVKRTGEKVFLECVQDMDHENMFWYRQDPGLGLRLIYFSYDVKMKEKGDIPEGYSVSREKKERFSLILESASTNQTSMYLCASRNRDTQYFGPGTRLTVL.

This sequence joins TRBV30 and TRBJ2-2; no clear D gene. V gave up 3 bases and J gave up 0 bases, with 11 bases separating them. CDR3 length: 15 amino acids. Germline loops: CDR1 GTSNPN, CDR2 SVGIG (reference sequence). CDR3 amino acids: CAWRRGRPNTGELFF. In DNA, the CDR3 is TGTGCCTGGAGACGTGGGCGACCGAACACCGGGGAGCTGTTTTTT.